This T cell receptor beta chain emerged from a study of vaccination and CD4 T cells after COVID-19. The overall study: Each individual in the study obtained two doses of BNT162b2 or mRNA-1273 vaccine. Overlapping spike pools from SARS-CoV-2 and HCoV-NL63, HCoV-OC43 and HCoV-229E served as culture stimuli. Blood was drawn a median roughly 79 days post second dose, range 14 to 241.

As concerns this clonotype: Its antigen remains unidentified.

The treatment: approximately 9-day PBMC culture with coronavirus spike peptide pools or control peptides (ViraFEST assay). From the unexposed donor, CD4+ T cells were collected ahead of the COVID-19 pandemic (2011-2018). PBMCs, plated at roughly 2 million per well, were grown in the presence of roughly 9.5 IU/ml IL-2 and about 10 ug/ml peptide pools. The CDR3 has 14 residues. CDR1 is KGHSH, CDR2 LQKENI, per germline. Trimming stripped 2 bases from V and 1 base from J, with 9 bases between. The Oncomine TCR Beta short-read assay was applied to DNA of cultured CD4+ T cells. TCRdb ran MiXCR on the PCR reads and lists one entry per CDR3 protein. The table shows about 8,100 distinct CDR3 sequences, with about 50% occurring only once.

This sequence was found in a human donor in good health. The source material was CD4+ T cells from blood, cultured in vitro. The V call is TRBV18, the J call TRBJ2-7; D may be TRBD1 (5 bases). The CDR3 nucleotides are TGTGCCAGCTCACCAATGGCAGGGTCCTACGAGCAGTACTTC. It specifies CASSPMAGSYEQYF.